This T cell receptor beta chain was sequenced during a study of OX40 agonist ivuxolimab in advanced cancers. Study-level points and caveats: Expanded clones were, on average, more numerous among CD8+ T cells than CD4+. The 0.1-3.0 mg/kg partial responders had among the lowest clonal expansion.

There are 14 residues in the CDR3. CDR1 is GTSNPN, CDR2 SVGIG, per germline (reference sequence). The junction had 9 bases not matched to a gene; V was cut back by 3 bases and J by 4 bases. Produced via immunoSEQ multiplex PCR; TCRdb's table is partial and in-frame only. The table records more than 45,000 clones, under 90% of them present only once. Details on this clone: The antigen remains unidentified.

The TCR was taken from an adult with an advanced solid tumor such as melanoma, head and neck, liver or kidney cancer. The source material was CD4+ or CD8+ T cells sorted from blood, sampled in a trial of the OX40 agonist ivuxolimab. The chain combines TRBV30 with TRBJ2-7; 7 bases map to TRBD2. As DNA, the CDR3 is TGTGCCTGGAGGACCTCTTGGGGAGGGTACGAGCAGTACTTC. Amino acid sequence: CAWRTSWGGYEQYF.